Detailed here is one T cell receptor beta chain. Sequencing used immunoSEQ multiplex PCR; TCRdb keeps in-frame clones, though not all of them. The sample includes 120,000 or so clones, roughly four fifths of them seen just once. The source of the sample is a study of T cell responses to AZD1222 COVID-19 vaccine. Study in general: Second doses were pooled across both intervals (about 4 or about 12 weeks).

V lost 5 bases, J lost 7 bases, and 8 bases stayed unmatched. The CDR3 length is 14 residues. From germline, CDR1 is LNHDA and CDR2 SQIVND (reference sequence). This chain joins TRBV19 and TRBJ2-3; 8 bases agree with TRBD1. The receptor's source is an adult in good health. Sequencing used peripheral blood, obtained on day 0 of AZD1222 vaccination. CDR3 in amino acids: CASSEDRVENTQYF. Written as DNA, the CDR3 is TGTGCCAGTAGTGAGGACAGGGTGGAAAATACGCAGTATTTT.